These 9 T cell receptor beta chains were sequenced from one sample in a study of blood T cell repertoires in COVID-19. Data came from immunoSEQ multiplex PCR; TCRdb stores just in-frame clones and leaves some out. The sample lists some 270,000 clones, about 89% seen once, with about 10% in the top ten. The sample comprised peripheral blood. The receptors were gathered from a man in his forties with active or convalescent COVID-19.

V gene TRBV7-7 combines with J gene TRBJ2-3, with 9 bases identical to TRBD2. The V gene's germline CDR1 is SSHAT and CDR2 FNYEAQ (reference sequence). V lost 7 bases to trimming and J lost 0 bases; unmatched junction nucleotides: 5. CDR3 size: 15 residues. The CDR3 spells CASTPGTSSTDTQYF. Written as DNA, the CDR3 is TGTGCCAGCACCCCAGGGACTAGCAGCACAGATACGCAGTATTTT. The full variable domain, completed using reference TRBV7-7 and TRBJ2-3, is GAGVSQSPRYKVTKRGQDVTLRCDPISSHATLYWYQQALGQGPEFLTYFNYEAQPDKSGLPSDRFSAERPEGSISTLTIQRTEQRDSAMYRCASTPGTSSTDTQYFGPGTRLTVL.

The J gene is TRBJ1-5, the V gene TRBV11-2; no firm D call. This CDR3 is built from 13 residues. Trimming removed 1 base at V and 3 bases at J, with 4 bases between. In germline, CDR1 is SGHAT, CDR2 FQNNGV. CDR3 nucleotides: TGTGCCAGCAGCTTAGGGGCCAATCAGCCCCAGCATTTT. Translation: CASSLGANQPQHF.

The rearrangement links TRBV7-9 to TRBJ2-5; 7 nucleotides align to TRBD1. The CDR3 extends over 14 amino acids. The V segment lost 7 bases and the J segment 4 bases; nucleotides outside the gene matches: 9. CDR1 and CDR2 from the germline V gene are SEHNR and FQNEAQ (reference sequence). The CDR3: CASISRGLAETQYF. The CDR3, as DNA: TGTGCCAGCATCTCGAGGGGGCTGGCAGAGACCCAGTACTTC.

This rearrangement joins TRBV7-2 to TRBJ1-5; TRBD1 matches at 7 bases. The CDR3 contains 14 residues. V shed 4 bases, J shed 6 bases, and the junction held 6 bases outside the gene matches. Germline lookup yields CDR1 SGHTA and CDR2 FQGNSA. The CDR3 here is CASSSETGFQPQHF. The CDR3 DNA reads as TGTGCCAGCAGCTCCGAGACAGGGTTTCAGCCCCAGCATTTT. The full variable domain, its missing parts supplied by reference TRBV7-2 and TRBJ1-5, is GAGVSQSPSNKVTEKGKDVELRCDPISGHTALYWYRQSLGQGLEFLIYFQGNSAPDKSGLPSDRFSAERTGGSVSTLTIQRTQQEDSAVYLCASSSETGFQPQHFGDGTRLSIL.

The CDR3 nucleotides read TGTGCCAGCAGCCCTACTACGGGACAGGGGGTGATCGTGTCGGTCTACGAGCAGTACTTC. Protein product: CASSPTTGQGVIVSVYEQYF. The chain links TRBV9 to TRBJ2-7; 11 bases are shared with TRBD1. This CDR3 spans 20 amino acids. J lost 3 bases, V lost 4 bases, and 21 bases had no gene match. The germline CDR1 and CDR2 sequences are SGDLS and YYNGEE.

This sequence joins TRBV2 and TRBJ2-7; D unclear. CDR1 is SNHLY, CDR2 FYNNEI, per germline. The CDR3 covers 12 residues. The V end was cut by 5 bases, the J end by 2 bases, with 7 bases between. The CDR3, as DNA: TGTGCCAGCAGTCGTGGGCCCTACGAGCAGTACTTC. It specifies CASSRGPYEQYF.

J is TRBJ1-1 and V is TRBV3-1 (or the pseudogene TRBV3-2); D is perhaps TRBD1 (6 bases). The ends were cut back, 4 bases at V and 2 bases at J, with 14 bases in the middle. This CDR3 has 15 amino acids. CDR1 LGHDT and CDR2 YNNKEL come from the germline V gene (reference sequence). For the CDR3, the DNA is TGTGCCAGCAGCCCCCTCACAGGGACAAACACTGAAGCTTTCTTT. Translating gives CASSPLTGTNTEAFF.

V is TRBV7-9 and J is TRBJ1-1; TRBD1 matches at 7 bases. Germline CDR1 and CDR2: SEHNR and FQNEAQ (reference sequence). The junction had 16 bases not matched to a gene; V was cut back by 5 bases and J by 10 bases. The CDR3 extends over 15 amino acids. Written as DNA, the CDR3 is TGTGCCAGCAGCCCGATCCCAGAGGGGGCAGGGGGAGCTTTCTTT. Translation: CASSPIPEGAGGAFF.

The sample holds one count of this clone. The rearrangement uses TRBV2 and TRBJ2-3; TRBD2 aligns across 11 bases. This CDR3 region has 15 residues. Per germline, CDR1 SNHLY and CDR2 FYNNEI. V gave up 5 bases and J gave up 3 bases; unmatched junction bases: 4. CDR3 bases: TGTGCCAGCAGTCCCACTAGCGGGAGAACAGATACGCAGTATTTT. Translation gives CASSPTSGRTDTQYF.